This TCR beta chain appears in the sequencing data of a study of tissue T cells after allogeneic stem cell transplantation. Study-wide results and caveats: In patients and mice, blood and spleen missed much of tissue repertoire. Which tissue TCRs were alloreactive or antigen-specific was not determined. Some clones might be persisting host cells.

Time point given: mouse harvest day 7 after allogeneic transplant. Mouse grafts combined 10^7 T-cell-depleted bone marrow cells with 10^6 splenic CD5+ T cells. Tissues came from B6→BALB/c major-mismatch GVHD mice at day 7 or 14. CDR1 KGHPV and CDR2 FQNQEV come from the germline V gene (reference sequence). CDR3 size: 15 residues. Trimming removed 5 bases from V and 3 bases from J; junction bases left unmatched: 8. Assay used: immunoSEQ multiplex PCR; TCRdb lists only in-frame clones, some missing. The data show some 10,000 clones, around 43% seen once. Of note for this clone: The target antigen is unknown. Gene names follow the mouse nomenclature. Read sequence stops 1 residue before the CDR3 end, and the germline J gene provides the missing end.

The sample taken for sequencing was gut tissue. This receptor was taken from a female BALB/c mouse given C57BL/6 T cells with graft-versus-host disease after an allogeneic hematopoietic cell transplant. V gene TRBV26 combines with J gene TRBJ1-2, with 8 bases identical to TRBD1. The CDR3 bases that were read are TGTGCCAGCAGTTTTCAGGGGGCGCAGGACTCCGACTACACC. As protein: CASSFQGAQDSDYT. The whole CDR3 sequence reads CASSFQGAQDSDYTF.